This T cell receptor beta chain stems from a study of blood T cells in healthy people across ages. With a J-beta primer mix and a sample-barcoded 5' primer, a second PCR ran about 6 to 11 cycles. TCRdb redid the calling of the 5' RACE reads with MiXCR, one entry per CDR3 protein. The sample has 890,000 or so distinct CDR3 sequences; roughly 60% are singletons. The study recruited healthy Caucasian donors from Russia who were aged about 6 to 95. Germline V CDR1 and CDR2: SGDLS, YYNGEE. CDR3 length equals 16 residues. V gave up 2 bases and J gave up 2 bases, with 14 bases separating them. The V and J genes are TRBV9 and TRBJ2-1; D is unclear. The sequence was collected from a man between 25 and 39 years old in good health. Sequenced input: blood. CDR3 in DNA: TGTGCCAGCAGCGTGCCCCTGGGCCCCACCTACAATGAGCAGTTCTTC. It yields the protein CASSVPLGPTYNEQFF.